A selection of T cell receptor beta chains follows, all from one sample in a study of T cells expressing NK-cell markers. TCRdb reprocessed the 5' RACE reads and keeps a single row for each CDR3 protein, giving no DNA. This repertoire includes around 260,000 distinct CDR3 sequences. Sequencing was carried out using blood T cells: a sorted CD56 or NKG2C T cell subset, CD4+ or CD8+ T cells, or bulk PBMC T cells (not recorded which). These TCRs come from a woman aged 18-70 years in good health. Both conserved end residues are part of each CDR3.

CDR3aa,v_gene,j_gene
CSAASGQRVNQPQHF,TRBV20-1,TRBJ1-5
CAWSERREMQYF,TRBV30,TRBJ2-5
CSARGAWREGSYNEQFF,TRBV20-1,TRBJ2-1
CASSLQRLPTDTQYF,TRBV12-3/TRBV12-4,TRBJ2-3
CASSRPKEETQYF,TRBV3-1,TRBJ2-5
CASSVDSDQPQHF,TRBV9,TRBJ1-5
CASSPPGKQETQYF,TRBV27,TRBJ2-5
CSAPTGDLGGNTIYF,TRBV20-1,TRBJ1-3
CASATGLAGAGEQFF,TRBV7-3,TRBJ2-1
CASSPQGLAVETQYF,TRBV7-9,TRBJ2-5
CASSLYVPETQYF,TRBV28,TRBJ2-5
CASSYSVGSSGNTIYF,TRBV6-5,TRBJ1-3
CASSPAGPPPQYF,TRBV19,TRBJ2-3
CAISASDRRNGYTF,TRBV10-3,TRBJ1-2
CASSLDSSANQPQHF,TRBV7-2,TRBJ1-5
CASSRLSATNEKLFF,TRBV4-2,TRBJ1-4
CASKSRYTGVYQETQYF,TRBV27,TRBJ2-5
CASRTSRADRQFF,TRBV6-2/TRBV6-3,TRBJ2-1
CASSFEYYGYTF,TRBV12-3/TRBV12-4,TRBJ1-2
CASMMSSTGELFF,TRBV23-1,TRBJ2-2
CASSQTPANYGYTF,TRBV4-1,TRBJ1-2
CASSMGSGIWEKLFF,TRBV11-2,TRBJ1-4
CASSFRGTGERSNQPQHF,TRBV5-6,TRBJ1-5
CASSLSGIDTDTQYF,TRBV7-2,TRBJ2-3
CATNRGGGPEAFF,TRBV24-1,TRBJ1-1
CASSYTSSGSSYEQYF,TRBV6-2/TRBV6-3,TRBJ2-7
CASSWRDGDNSPLHF,TRBV12-3/TRBV12-4,TRBJ1-6
CASSPGTEVSGAFF,TRBV18,TRBJ1-1
CASSLRRRSGTRINEQFF,TRBV12-3/TRBV12-4,TRBJ2-1
CASSQSGATQYF,TRBV3-1,TRBJ2-5